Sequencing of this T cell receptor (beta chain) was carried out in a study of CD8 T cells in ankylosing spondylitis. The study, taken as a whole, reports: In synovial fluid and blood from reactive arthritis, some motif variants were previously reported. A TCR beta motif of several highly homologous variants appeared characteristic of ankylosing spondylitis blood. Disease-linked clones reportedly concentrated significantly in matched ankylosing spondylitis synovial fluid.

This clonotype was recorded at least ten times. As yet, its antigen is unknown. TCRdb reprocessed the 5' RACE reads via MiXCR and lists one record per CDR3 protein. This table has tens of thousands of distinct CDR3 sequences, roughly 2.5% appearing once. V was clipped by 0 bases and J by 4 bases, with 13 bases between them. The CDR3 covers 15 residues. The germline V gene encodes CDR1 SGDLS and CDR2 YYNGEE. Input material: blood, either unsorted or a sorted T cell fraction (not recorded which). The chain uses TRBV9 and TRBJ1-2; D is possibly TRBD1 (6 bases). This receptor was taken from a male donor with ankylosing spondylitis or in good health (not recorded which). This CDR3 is CASSVETLGAYGYTF. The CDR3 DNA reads TGTGCCAGCAGCGTAGAGACCTTGGGGGCCTATGGCTACACCTTC.